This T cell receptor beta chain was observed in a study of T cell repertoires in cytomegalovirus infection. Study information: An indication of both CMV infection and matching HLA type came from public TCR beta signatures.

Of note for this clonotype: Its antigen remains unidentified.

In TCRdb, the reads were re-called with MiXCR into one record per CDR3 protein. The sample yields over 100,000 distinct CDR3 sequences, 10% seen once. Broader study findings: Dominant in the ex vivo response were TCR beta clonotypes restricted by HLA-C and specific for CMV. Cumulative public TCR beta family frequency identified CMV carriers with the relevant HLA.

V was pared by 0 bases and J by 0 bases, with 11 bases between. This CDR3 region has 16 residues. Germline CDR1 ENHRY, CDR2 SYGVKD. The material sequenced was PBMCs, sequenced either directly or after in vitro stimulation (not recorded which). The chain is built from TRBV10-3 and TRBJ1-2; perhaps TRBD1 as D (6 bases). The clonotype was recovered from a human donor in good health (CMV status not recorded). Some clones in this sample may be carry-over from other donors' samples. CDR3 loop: CAISESGAASNYGYTF. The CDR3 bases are TGTGCCATCAGTGAGTCGGGGGCGGCTTCTAACTATGGCTACACCTTC.